The next 14 T cell receptor beta chains were all read from a single sample in a study of blood T cell repertoires in COVID-19. The data were produced by immunoSEQ multiplex PCR, yet TCRdb's version contains in-frame clones alone and is incomplete. The repertoire consists of under 40,000 clones, with approximately 81% occurring once and the leading ten covering about 14%. The sequenced sample was peripheral blood. Receptors were obtained from a human donor with acute or convalescent COVID-19. The donor label of this sample is uncertain.

The V call is TRBV2, the J call TRBJ2-1; D not certain. There are 15 residues in the CDR3. The germline V gene has CDR1 SNHLY and CDR2 FYNNEI. V was shortened by 1 base and J by 2 bases, with 9 bases between the two germline ends. CDR3 sequence reads: CASSEGWATYNEQFF. In DNA form, the CDR3 reads TGTGCCAGCAGTGAAGGGTGGGCTACCTACAATGAGCAGTTCTTC.

This chain joins TRBV11-3 and TRBJ2-7; 12 bases are a match to TRBD2. The CDR3 runs to 15 residues. Germline V gene lookup returns CDR1 SGHNT and CDR2 YENEEA. The J segment lost 6 bases and the V segment lost 2 bases, leaving 5 bases of the junction unmatched. CDR3 sequence: CASSLLAGGPSEQYF. The CDR3 DNA is TGTGCCAGCAGCTTACTAGCGGGAGGGCCGAGCGAGCAGTACTTC. Combining the CDR3 with reference TRBV11-3 and TRBJ2-7 gives the whole variable domain EAGVVQSPRYKIIEKKQPVAFWCNPISGHNTLYWYLQNLGQGPELLIRYENEEAVDDSQLPKDRFSAERLKGVDSTLKIQPAELGDSAVYLCASSLLAGGPSEQYFGPGTRLTVT.

V and J are TRBV7-3 and TRBJ1-2; D unresolved. Germline values: CDR1 SGHTA, CDR2 FQGTGA. The V end lost 5 bases, the J end lost 2 bases, and 9 bases lay between the germline ends. The CDR3 consists of 13 residues. DNA for the CDR3: TGTGCCAGCAGCCCAGGCTTAAACTATGGCTACACCTTC. Amino acid sequence: CASSPGLNYGYTF.

This sequence joins TRBV30 and TRBJ2-1, with TRBD2 matching over 10 bases. After removal of 4 bases from V and 4 bases from J, the junction contained 7 bases not matched to a gene. Germline V gene data show CDR1 as GTSNPN and CDR2 as SVGIG (reference sequence). This CDR3 spans 15 amino acids. The CDR3: CAWKIAGGWYNEQFF. Written as DNA, the CDR3 is TGTGCCTGGAAAATAGCGGGAGGATGGTACAATGAGCAGTTCTTC.

The V gene is TRBV9, the J gene TRBJ1-4, with TRBD1 as a possible D gene (5 bases). Germline-derived CDR1 and CDR2 are SGDLS and YYNGEE. CDR3 length equals 13 residues. Deletions cut 3 bases from V and 8 bases from J, with 11 bases between. In DNA, the CDR3 is TGTGCCAGCAGCGAGGGACTGGAGGAAAAACTGTTTTTT. Encoded protein: CASSEGLEEKLFF.

This chain links TRBV14 with TRBJ2-1, with 10 bases matching TRBD2. CDR1 SGHDN and CDR2 FVKESK come from the germline V gene. The CDR3 length is 17 residues. Losses at the gene ends were 1 base for V and 5 bases for J; bases not matched to a gene: 8. The CDR3 bases are TGTGCCAGCAGCCAAGTCCTAGCGGGGGACCTCCACAATGAGCAGTTCTTC. Translating it yields CASSQVLAGDLHNEQFF.

V gene TRBV18 combines with J gene TRBJ1-1; TRBD1 agrees at 8 bases. Germline values: CDR1 KGHSH, CDR2 LQKENI. The CDR3 consists of 13 residues. Trimming at V came to 8 bases and at J to 2 bases, leaving 4 bases not matched to a gene. CDR3 DNA sequence: TGTGCCAGCCATGGACAGGGTAACACTGAAGCTTTCTTT. The encoded protein is CASHGQGNTEAFF. The complete variable domain, with remaining parts taken from reference TRBV18 and TRBJ1-1, reads NAGVMQNPRHLVRRRGQEARLRCSPMKGHSHVYWYRQLPEEGLKFMVYLQKENIIDESGMPKERFSAEFPKEGPSILRIQQVVRGDSAAYFCASHGQGNTEAFFGQGTRLTVV.

The rearrangement uses TRBV4-3 and TRBJ1-5, with D perhaps matching TRBD1 (5 bases). CDR1 and CDR2 from the germline V gene are LGHNA and YSLEER. This CDR3 spans 15 amino acids. The V gene lost 1 base and the J gene lost 2 bases, with 9 bases spanning the gap. The CDR3 reads CASSQVLGGNQPQHF. CDR3 DNA: TGCGCCAGCAGCCAAGTCCTAGGGGGCAATCAGCCCCAGCATTTT.

The J gene is TRBJ1-1, the V gene TRBV11-3; D ambiguous. V lost 1 base, J lost 1 base, and 10 bases lay in between. This CDR3 region has 15 residues. Germline assignment: CDR1 SGHNT and CDR2 YENEEA. This CDR3 reads CASSLVRFSNTEAFF. DNA for the CDR3: TGTGCCAGCAGCTTAGTGAGGTTTTCGAACACTGAAGCTTTCTTT.

The chain has TRBV19 and TRBJ2-7; 9 nucleotides match TRBD1. Germline trimming cut 6 bases from V and 4 bases from J; bases unmatched to any gene: 10. CDR3 length equals 15 residues. Germline CDR1 is LNHDA and CDR2 is SQIVND (reference sequence). DNA for the CDR3: TGTGCCAGTAGCGCTAAGGACAGGGGAAAGTACGAGCAGTACTTC. Amino acids: CASSAKDRGKYEQYF.

V and J are TRBV3-1 (or the pseudogene TRBV3-2) and TRBJ2-3; 7 positions agree with TRBD2. Germline CDR1 is LGHDT and CDR2 is YNNKEL (reference sequence). The CDR3 spans 14 residues. J gave up 2 bases and V 4 bases, and 3 bases lay outside the gene matches. CDR3 residues: CASSLSGATDTQYF. Written as DNA, the CDR3 is TGTGCCAGCAGCCTCAGCGGGGCCACAGATACGCAGTATTTT.

The chain carries TRBV28 and TRBJ2-3, with D possibly matching TRBD1 (5 bases). Germline CDR1 MDHEN, CDR2 SYDVKM. V gave up 5 bases and J gave up 2 bases, with 8 bases separating them. This CDR3 comprises 13 residues. The CDR3: CASSPGHTDTQYF. Here the CDR3 DNA reads TGTGCCAGCAGTCCCGGACACACAGATACGCAGTATTTT.

The CDR3 protein is CASSIGSRVNQPQHF. CDR3 sequence (DNA): TGTGCCAGTAGTATTGGTAGCAGGGTCAATCAGCCCCAGCATTTT. The chain is built from TRBV19 and TRBJ1-5; perhaps TRBD1 as D (5 bases). Per the germline V gene, CDR1 is LNHDA and CDR2 is SQIVND (reference sequence). V gave up 3 bases and J gave up 3 bases, with 12 bases separating them. This CDR3 contains 15 residues.

The chain is built from TRBV4-2 and TRBJ2-1; D may be TRBD2 (5 bases). Germline V lookup: CDR1 LGHNA, CDR2 YNFKEQ. V gave up 1 base and J gave up 0 bases, with 10 bases separating them. CDR3 length: 16 amino acids. The chain's CDR3 is CASSQGAGSSYNEQFF. The DNA for the CDR3 is TGTGCCAGCAGCCAAGGGGCGGGTAGCTCCTACAATGAGCAGTTCTTC.